A single sample gave rise to the 17 T cell receptor beta chains below, sequenced in a study of beta chain features in type 1 diabetes. Since all of the isolated RNA was reverse transcribed, expressed TCRB transcripts were what got sequenced. Here immunoSEQ multiplex PCR was the method, and the copy in TCRdb shows in-frame clones only, minus some. Among 400,000 to 600,000 clones, roughly 31% were seen once, and the ten largest hold roughly 0.06%. Sample: naive CD4+ T cells from blood. These receptor sequences come from a young man in good health.

Only a few counts were recorded for this clone. The chain carries TRBV4-2 and TRBJ2-3; 8 bases agree with TRBD2. This CDR3 region has 13 residues. Germline trimming cut 7 bases from V and 3 bases from J; bases unmatched to any gene: 3. Germline V gene lookup returns CDR1 LGHNA and CDR2 YNFKEQ. The CDR3 region has the DNA TGTGCCAGCATTCGGGAGGGGACAGATACGCAGTATTTT. Translation gives CASIREGTDTQYF.

This clone was counted between two and nine times. The J gene is TRBJ2-7, the V gene TRBV25-1; 8 bases match TRBD1. The CDR3 is 14 amino acids. Germline V CDR1 and CDR2: MGHDK, SYGVNS. V trimming: 3 bases; J trimming: 3 bases; junction bases outside the gene matches: 4. The CDR3 DNA reads as TGTGCCAGCAGTGATTCGGGACAGGACTACGAGCAGTACTTC. This codes for CASSDSGQDYEQYF.

This clone was detected only a few times. The gene calls are TRBV30 and TRBJ2-3, with D possibly TRBD1 on 6 matching bases. Germline assignment: CDR1 GTSNPN and CDR2 SVGIG (reference sequence). Trimming pared 0 bases from V and 0 bases from J, leaving 16 bases between. The CDR3 runs 17 residues. DNA for the CDR3: TGTGCCTGGAGTGTTTCTTTGGGCAGGGGTAGCACAGATACGCAGTATTTT. Protein product: CAWSVSLGRGSTDTQYF.

This clone appeared a few times. This chain connects TRBV25-1 to TRBJ2-7; D is possibly TRBD2 (6 bases). V was clipped by 1 base and J by 0 bases, with 13 bases between them. This CDR3 spans 16 amino acids. Germline CDR1 reads MGHDK; CDR2 reads SYGVNS. The CDR3 DNA sequence: TGTGCCAGCAGTGAATTGGGGGGAACCGACTCCTACGAGCAGTACTTC. Amino acid sequence: CASSELGGTDSYEQYF.

CDR3 nucleotides: TGTGCCAGCAGCTTACTGCCACGCACAGATACGCAGTATTTT. Translated, it gives CASSLLPRTDTQYF. J is TRBJ2-3 and V is TRBV11-2; D not certain. There are 14 residues in the CDR3. V was shortened by 2 bases and J by 1 base, with 7 bases between the two germline ends. The germline V gene encodes CDR1 SGHAT and CDR2 FQNNGV. The variable domain in full, with the rest retrieved from reference TRBV11-2 and TRBJ2-3, is EAGVAQSPRYKIIEKRQSVAFWCNPISGHATLYWYQQILGQGPKLLIQFQNNGVVDDSQLPKDRFSAERLKGVDSTLKIQPAKLEDSAVYLCASSLLPRTDTQYFGPGTRLTVL.

This clone was picked up a small number of times. The J gene is TRBJ1-1, the V gene TRBV30; D is ambiguous. V was shortened by 2 bases and J by 0 bases, with 7 bases between the two germline ends. CDR1 GTSNPN and CDR2 SVGIG come from the germline V gene (reference sequence). The CDR3 spans 13 residues. The CDR3 nucleotides read TGTGCCTGGAGTATCAGGCTGAACACTGAAGCTTTCTTT. Amino acids: CAWSIRLNTEAFF. The full variable domain, its missing parts supplied by reference TRBV30 and TRBJ1-1, is SQTIHQWPATLVQPVGSPLSLECTVEGTSNPNLYWYRQAAGRGLQLLFYSVGIGQISSEVPQNLSASRPQDRQFILSSKKLLLSDSGFYLCAWSIRLNTEAFFGQGTRLTVV.

J is TRBJ2-7 and V is TRBV7-9; D unresolved. The CDR3 spans 12 residues. Trimming removed 3 bases from V and 7 bases from J, with 10 bases in between. Germline-derived CDR1 and CDR2 are SEHNR and FQNEAQ (reference sequence). The CDR3 bases are TGTGCCAGCAGCTTCCGAATGGGTGAGCAGTACTTC. Translating gives CASSFRMGEQYF.

This clone occurred a few times. The chain carries TRBV9 and TRBJ2-5, with TRBD1 identical over 7 bases. Per germline, CDR1 SGDLS and CDR2 YYNGEE. The CDR3 spans 15 residues. V shed 3 bases, J shed 4 bases, and the junction held 9 bases outside the gene matches. The chain's CDR3 is CASSADRAFPETQYF. Written as DNA, the CDR3 is TGTGCCAGCAGCGCAGACAGGGCGTTTCCAGAGACCCAGTACTTC.

The chain is built from TRBV7-2 and TRBJ2-1; D remains unclear. The CDR3 is 12 amino acids. Trimming took 2 bases from V and 3 from J, leaving 2 bases between them. Per germline, CDR1 SGHTA and CDR2 FQGNSA. CDR3 sequence reads: CASSLIYNEQFF. CDR3 in DNA: TGTGCCAGCAGCTTAATCTACAATGAGCAGTTCTTC.

This chain joins TRBV4-1 and TRBJ2-2; 11 positions match TRBD2. J was trimmed by 3 bases and V by 1 base; bases with no gene match: 4. The germline CDR1 and CDR2 sequences are MGHRA and YSYEKL. CDR3 length equals 17 residues. The DNA of the CDR3 is TGCGCCAGCAGCCAAGCAACTAGCGGGAGATACACCGGGGAGCTGTTTTTT. It yields the protein CASSQATSGRYTGELFF.

This chain uses TRBV30 with TRBJ2-1, with TRBD2 identical over 14 bases. This CDR3 is built from 13 residues. Looked up from germline, CDR1 is GTSNPN and CDR2 is SVGIG (reference sequence). The V gene end was trimmed by 4 bases and the J gene end by 12 bases; junction bases not matched to a gene: 5. The CDR3 loop is CAWTGTSGSGQFF. The CDR3 DNA reads as TGTGCCTGGACCGGGACTAGCGGGAGCGGGCAGTTCTTC.

This chain joins TRBV28 and TRBJ2-7; TRBD1 might be the D (5 bases). The CDR3 runs 15 residues. Germline V CDR1 and CDR2: MDHEN, SYDVKM. V was cut by 3 bases and J by 2 bases, with 14 bases left in between. The CDR3: CASSLVAGRPYEQYF. Written as DNA, the CDR3 is TGTGCCAGCAGTTTGGTTGCAGGGCGGCCCTACGAGCAGTACTTC.

V usage is TRBV14 and J usage is TRBJ1-1; D remains unclear. V was clipped by 2 bases and J by 1 base, with 5 bases between them. The germline CDR1 and CDR2 sequences are SGHDN and FVKESK. This CDR3 region has 13 residues. The DNA of the CDR3 is TGTGCCAGCAGCCAAAACAGGAACACTGAAGCTTTCTTT. Amino acid sequence: CASSQNRNTEAFF. The variable domain in full, completed from reference TRBV14 and TRBJ1-1, reads EAGVTQFPSHSVIEKGQTVTLRCDPISGHDNLYWYRRVMGKEIKFLLHFVKESKQDESGMPNNRFLAERTGGTYSTLKVQPAELEDSGVYFCASSQNRNTEAFFGQGTRLTVV.

This clone came up a few times. Other DNA sequences of this sample code for an identical CDR3. The chain employs TRBV30 and TRBJ2-1; D remains ambiguous. V shed 1 base and J shed 2 bases, with 6 bases lying between them. The CDR3 totals 13 residues. Germline V gene lookup returns CDR1 GTSNPN and CDR2 SVGIG (reference sequence). This CDR3 reads CAWSERTYNEQFF. In DNA form, the CDR3 reads TGTGCCTGGAGTGAAAGAACCTACAATGAGCAGTTCTTC. Filled out from reference TRBV30 and TRBJ2-1, the complete variable domain reads SQTIHQWPATLVQPVGSPLSLECTVEGTSNPNLYWYRQAAGRGLQLLFYSVGIGQISSEVPQNLSASRPQDRQFILSSKKLLLSDSGFYLCAWSERTYNEQFFGPGTRLTVL.

There are a few counts of this clone. V and J are TRBV6-6 and TRBJ2-1, with TRBD2 matching 10 bases. The V gene's germline CDR1 is MNHNY and CDR2 SVGAGI (reference sequence). With 0 bases clipped from V and 4 bases from J, the junction kept 3 bases outside the gene matches. The CDR3 spans 16 residues. The CDR3 region has the DNA TGTGCCAGCAGTTACTCCTCGACTAGCGGGTACAATGAGCAGTTCTTC. It translates to CASSYSSTSGYNEQFF.

This clone was recorded a few times. This chain joins TRBV9 and TRBJ2-3; 7 bases map to TRBD1. Per the germline V gene, CDR1 is SGDLS and CDR2 is YYNGEE. V was clipped by 1 base and J by 0 bases; unmatched bases: 5. This CDR3 is 16 amino acids long. CDR3 DNA sequence: TGTGCCAGCAGCGTATCCGGACAGGCGAGCACAGATACGCAGTATTTT. It codes for CASSVSGQASTDTQYF.

The CDR3 nucleotides are TGTGCCAGCAGCGCCACAAGAGGGGAGTGGGAGACCCAGTACTTC. Protein sequence: CASSATRGEWETQYF. The J gene is TRBJ2-5, the V gene TRBV9, with D perhaps assigned TRBD1 or TRBD2 (5 bases each). Trimming cost V 3 bases and J 5 bases, with 17 bases left between them. The CDR3 extends over 15 amino acids. Germline loops: CDR1 SGDLS, CDR2 YYNGEE.